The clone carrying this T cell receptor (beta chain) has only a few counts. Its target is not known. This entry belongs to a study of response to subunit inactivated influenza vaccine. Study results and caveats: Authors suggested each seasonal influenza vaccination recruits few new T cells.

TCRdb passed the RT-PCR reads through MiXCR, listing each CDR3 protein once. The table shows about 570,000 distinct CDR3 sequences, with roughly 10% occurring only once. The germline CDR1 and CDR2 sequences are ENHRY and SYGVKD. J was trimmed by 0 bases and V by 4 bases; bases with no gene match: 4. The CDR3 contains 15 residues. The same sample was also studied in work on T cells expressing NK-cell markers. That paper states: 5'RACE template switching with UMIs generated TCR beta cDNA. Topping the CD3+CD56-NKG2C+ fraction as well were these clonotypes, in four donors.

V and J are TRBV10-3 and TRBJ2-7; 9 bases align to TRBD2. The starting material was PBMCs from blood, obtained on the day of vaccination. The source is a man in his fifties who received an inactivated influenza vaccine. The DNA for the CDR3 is TGTGCCATCAGTGGCCTAGCGGGAAGCTCCTACGAGCAGTACTTC. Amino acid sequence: CAISGLAGSSYEQYF.